This section outlines one T cell receptor beta chain sequence together with its context. The antigen is undetermined. An end of the junction differs from the germline gene, which may be a read error. This record belongs to a study of blood T cells in healthy people across ages. Study outcomes and limitations: Donors of long life had a larger count of naive CD4+ cells and greater diversity than aged donors.

From germline, CDR1 is DFQATT and CDR2 SNEGSKA (reference sequence). The CDR3 spans 14 residues. The second PCR ran about 7 to 12 cycles with a sample-barcoded 5' primer and J-beta primers. TCRdb called the 5' RACE reads again in MiXCR, with one record for every CDR3 protein. Of 780,000 or so distinct CDR3 sequences in the sample, about 55% are singletons; the top ten hold about two fifths. This clonotype was obtained from a man at least 80 years old in good health. The V and J genes are TRBV20-1 and TRBJ2-7; 8 positions agree with TRBD2. The sequencing input was blood. CDR3 loop: CSATSGRVTYEQYF. The CDR3 bases are TGTAGTGCTACTAGCGGAAGAGTGACCTACGAGCAGTACTTC.